This is a list of T cell receptor beta chains from one sample in a study of human CD4 T cells and Enterobacteriaceae. This table comes from immunoSEQ multiplex PCR, and its TCRdb copy is limited to in-frame clones, with some not included. The sample holds tens of thousands of clones, about 80% seen once. Sequencing was performed on memory CD4+ T cells from blood. These receptors were collected from a human donor in good health. Both conserved end residues are trimmed from each CDR3. D genes are given only for firm matches.

-	TRBV5-5	TRBJ2-3	ASSLQLTPSTDTQY
TRBD1	TRBV28	TRBJ1-1	ASSLIPGTGWTEAF
-	TRBV5-1	TRBJ2-1	ASSLGTAYNEQF
-	TRBV9	TRBJ2-3	ASSVGPTGGTDTQY
-	TRBV18	TRBJ2-3	ASSPGDTPDTDTQY
-	TRBV12-5	TRBJ1-2	ASGLVAGVR
-	TRBV18	TRBJ2-2	ASSLYGPGAGELF
TRBD1	TRBV27	TRBJ2-7	ASRHTTGGLSYEQY
TRBD1	TRBV27	TRBJ2-7	ASSSGQASSYEQY
TRBD2	TRBV6-4	TRBJ2-1	ASSPGTSFNNEQF
-	TRBV2	TRBJ1-5	ASMGGVGNQPQH
-	TRBV5-4	TRBJ1-4	ASSFGVDEKLF
TRBD2	TRBV15	TRBJ2-7	ATSTGLAGGPYEQY
-	TRBV6-1	TRBJ2-1	ASSEGGPYNEQF
TRBD1	TRBV18	TRBJ2-6	ASSPTGGAGGANVLT
-	TRBV2	TRBJ1-2	ASSEGQNYGYT
-	TRBV5-5	TRBJ2-5	ASSHMRETQY
-	TRBV7-7	TRBJ2-3	ASSSASGAASTDTQY
-	TRBV6-5	TRBJ2-3	ASSYSQLSTDTQY
-	TRBV19	TRBJ2-7	ASSIRWGNAYEQY
-	TRBV19	TRBJ2-4	ASSLDPAKNIQY
TRBD1	TRBV29-1	TRBJ2-1	SVEGLVGQGANEQF
-	TRBV28	TRBJ1-2	ASSRNPNYGYT
-	TRBV5-1	TRBJ1-2	ASSLGDTGIPVGYT
-	TRBV9	TRBJ2-7	ASSVGTDIYEQY
-	TRBV11-2	TRBJ1-2	ASTLPGHNYGYT
-	TRBV19	TRBJ2-6	ASRTIGSGANVLT
-	TRBV29-1	TRBJ2-1	SVVSGLFSYNEQF
-	TRBV27	TRBJ1-4	ASSPRGREKLF
TRBD1	TRBV19	TRBJ1-2	ASSIASGGRGYT
TRBD1	TRBV19	TRBJ1-2	ASKMRDSANYGYT
-	TRBV6-1	TRBJ2-2	ASSEQVTGELF
TRBD1	TRBV5-4	TRBJ1-4	ASSKQGGNEKLF
-	TRBV20-1	TRBJ1-2	SASGSYGYT
-	TRBV9	TRBJ1-4	ASSAPLGGNEKLF
-	TRBV10-3	TRBJ2-5	ASKDSNQETQY
-	TRBV18	TRBJ1-2	ASSPNREAGYT
-	TRBV5-4	TRBJ2-1	ASSHANNEQF
TRBD2	TRBV29-1	TRBJ2-7	SVVVAGSSYEQY
TRBD1	TRBV5-1	TRBJ1-2	ASSSTTGANYGYT